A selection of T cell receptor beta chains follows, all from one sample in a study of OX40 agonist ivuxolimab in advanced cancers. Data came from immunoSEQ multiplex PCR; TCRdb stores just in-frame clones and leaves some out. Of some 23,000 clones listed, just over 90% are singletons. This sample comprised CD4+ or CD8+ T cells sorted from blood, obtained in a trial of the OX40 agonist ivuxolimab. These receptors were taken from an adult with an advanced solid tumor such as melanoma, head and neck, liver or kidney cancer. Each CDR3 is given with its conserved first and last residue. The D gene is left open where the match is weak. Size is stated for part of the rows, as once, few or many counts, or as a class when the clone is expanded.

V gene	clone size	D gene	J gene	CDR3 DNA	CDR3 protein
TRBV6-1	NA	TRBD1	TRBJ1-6	TGTGCCAGCAGGGGTTCGACAGGGGAAAATTCACCCCTCCACTTT	CASRGSTGENSPLHF
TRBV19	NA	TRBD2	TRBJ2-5	TGTGCCAGTAGGGGACTAGCGGGGGCAGAGACCCAGTACTTC	CASRGLAGAETQYF
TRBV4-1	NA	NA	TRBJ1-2	TGCGCCAGCAGTAGGGCGGCTAACTATGGCTACACCTTC	CASSRAANYGYTF
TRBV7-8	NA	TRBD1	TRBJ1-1	TGTGCCAGCAGCCGACAGGGAGGAAGAGTAAACACTGAAGCTTTCTTT	CASSRQGGRVNTEAFF
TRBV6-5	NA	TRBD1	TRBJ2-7	TGTGCCAGCAGTTCCGGACAGGGCGGCTACGAGCAGTACTTC	CASSSGQGGYEQYF
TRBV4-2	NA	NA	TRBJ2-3	TGTGCCAGCAGCCAGGACTTTCACAGGGAAACGGATACGCAGTATTTT	CASSQDFHRETDTQYF
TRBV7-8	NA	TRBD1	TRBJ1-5	TGTGCCAGCAGCCAGATTGGGACAGGGAAAAAGGCTCAGCCCCAGCATTTT	CASSQIGTGKKAQPQHF
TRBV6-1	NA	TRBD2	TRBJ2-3	TGTGCCAGCAGTGAGACTAGCGGGAGGGCAGATACGCAGTATTTT	CASSETSGRADTQYF
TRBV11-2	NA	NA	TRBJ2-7	TGTGCCAGCAGCCCCGGCCAGTTCTACGAGCAGTACTTC	CASSPGQFYEQYF
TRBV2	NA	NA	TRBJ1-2	TGTGCCAGCAGCGCTAAGCCGGGGTATGGCTACACCTTC	CASSAKPGYGYTF
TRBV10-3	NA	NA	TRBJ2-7	TGTGCCATCAGTGCGCAACAGGGCACAATAGGCGAGCAGTACTTC	CAISAQQGTIGEQYF
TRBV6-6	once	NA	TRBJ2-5	TGTGCCAGCAGTTACCCGACGGGACCGCGAGGGGAGACCCAGTACTTC	CASSYPTGPRGETQYF
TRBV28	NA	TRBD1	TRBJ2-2	TGTGCCAGCAGTTTCCTTCTCCGACAGGGATACACCGGGGAGCTGTTTTTT	CASSFLLRQGYTGELFF
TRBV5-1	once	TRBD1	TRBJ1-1	TGCGCCAGCAGCATGACAGGGGGAATGAACACTGAAGCTTTCTTT	CASSMTGGMNTEAFF
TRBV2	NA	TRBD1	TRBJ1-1	TGTGCCAGCAGTCTAAGGACAGGGGGCATCACTGAAGCTTTCTTT	CASSLRTGGITEAFF
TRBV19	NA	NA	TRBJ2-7	TGTGCCAGTAGTAATGGATTTGGGGGCTACGAGCAGTACTTC	CASSNGFGGYEQYF
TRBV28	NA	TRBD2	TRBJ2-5	TGTGCCAGCAGCCTCCCTAGCGGCCACCAAGAGACCCAGTACTTC	CASSLPSGHQETQYF
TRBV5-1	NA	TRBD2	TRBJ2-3	TGCGCCAGCAGCTTGGAACCCACCGGGACTAGCGGGGCCACAGATACGCAGTATTTT	CASSLEPTGTSGATDTQYF
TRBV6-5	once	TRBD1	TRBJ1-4	TGTGCCAGCAGTTATACTTACAGGGGTATTAATGAAAAACTGTTTTTT	CASSYTYRGINEKLFF
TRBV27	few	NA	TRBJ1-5	TGTGCCAGCAGTTTAATCGGAACCAATCAGCCCCAGCATTTT	CASSLIGTNQPQHF
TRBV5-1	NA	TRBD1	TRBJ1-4	TGCGCCAGCAGCCCGGGACAGGGGGCTGGTGAAAAACTGTTTTTT	CASSPGQGAGEKLFF
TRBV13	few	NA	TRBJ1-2	TGTGCCAGCAGCTCCATGGGCCAAACCGTACATGGCTACACCTTC	CASSSMGQTVHGYTF
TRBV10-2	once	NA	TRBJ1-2	TGCGCCAGCAGTTACGGACGCTTGACAGATGGCTACACCTTC	CASSYGRLTDGYTF
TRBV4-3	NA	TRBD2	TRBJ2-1	TGCGCCAGCAGCCCTAGCGGGCATGAGCAGTTCTTC	CASSPSGHEQFF
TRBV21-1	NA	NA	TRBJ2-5	TGTGCCAGCAGCCGCCGGACAGGGGTAGGAAGAGAGACCCAGTACTTC	CASSRRTGVGRETQYF
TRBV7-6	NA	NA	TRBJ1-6	TGTGCCAGCAGCTTAGAGTCCGGCGGAGGGTCCTATAATTCACCCCTCCACTTT	CASSLESGGGSYNSPLHF
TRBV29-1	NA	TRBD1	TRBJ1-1	TGCAGCGTTCAGACAGGGCGGAACACTGAAGCTTTCTTT	CSVQTGRNTEAFF
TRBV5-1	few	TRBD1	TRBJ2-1	TGCGCCAGCAGTTTACACACAGGGGATGTAATCAATGAGCAGTTCTTC	CASSLHTGDVINEQFF